This T cell receptor beta chain emerged from a study of technical replicates of blood from several donors. The ends lost 3 bases at V and 8 bases at J; junction bases unmatched: 9. The CDR3 covers 16 residues. Germline loops: CDR1 LNHDA, CDR2 SQIVND (reference sequence). Sequencing was performed with immunoSEQ multiplex PCR; in TCRdb, only in-frame clones are kept and a portion is missing. The top ten clones hold approximately 0.18% of a sample with about 61,000 clones, 97% of them seen once. V usage is TRBV19 and J usage is TRBJ2-1, with 11 bases identical to TRBD2. The TCR originated in a human donor in good health. Material: T cells isolated from PBMCs. Written as DNA, the CDR3 is TGTGCCAGTAGTATCCTGCTAGCGGGAGGAAGTGATGAGCAGTTCTTC. Encoded protein: CASSILLAGGSDEQFF.